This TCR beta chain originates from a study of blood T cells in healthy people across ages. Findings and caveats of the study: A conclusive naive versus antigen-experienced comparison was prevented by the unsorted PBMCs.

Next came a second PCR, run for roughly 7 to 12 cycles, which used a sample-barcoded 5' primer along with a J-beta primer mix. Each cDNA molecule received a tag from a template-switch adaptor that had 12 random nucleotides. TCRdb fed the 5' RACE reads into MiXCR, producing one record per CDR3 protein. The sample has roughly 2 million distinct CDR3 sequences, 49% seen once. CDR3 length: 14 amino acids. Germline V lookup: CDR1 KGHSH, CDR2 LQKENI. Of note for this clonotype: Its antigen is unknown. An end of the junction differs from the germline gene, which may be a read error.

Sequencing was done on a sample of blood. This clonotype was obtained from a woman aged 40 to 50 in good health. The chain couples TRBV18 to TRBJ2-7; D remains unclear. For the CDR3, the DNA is TGTGCCAGCTCACCTCCCGCCCACTTCTACGGGCAGTACTTC. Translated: CASSPPAHFYGQYF. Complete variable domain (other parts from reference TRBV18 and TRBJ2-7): NAGVMQNPRHLVRRRGQEARLRCSPMKGHSHVYWYRQLPEEGLKFMVYLQKENIIDESGMPKERFSAEFPKEGPSILRIQQVVRGDSAAYFCASSPPAHFYGQYFGPGTRLTVT.